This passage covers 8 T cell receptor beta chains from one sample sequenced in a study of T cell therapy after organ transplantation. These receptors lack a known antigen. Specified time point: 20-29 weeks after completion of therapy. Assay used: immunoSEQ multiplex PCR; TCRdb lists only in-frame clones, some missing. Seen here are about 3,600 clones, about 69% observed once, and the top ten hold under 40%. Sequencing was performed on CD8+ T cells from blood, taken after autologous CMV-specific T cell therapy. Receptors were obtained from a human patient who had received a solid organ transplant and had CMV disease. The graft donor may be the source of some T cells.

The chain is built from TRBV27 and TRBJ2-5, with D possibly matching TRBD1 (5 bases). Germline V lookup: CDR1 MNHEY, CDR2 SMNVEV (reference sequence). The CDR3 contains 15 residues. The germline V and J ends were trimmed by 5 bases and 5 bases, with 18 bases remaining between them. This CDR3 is CASSPTQGWGETQYF. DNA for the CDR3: TGTGCCAGCAGTCCGACGCAGGGTTGGGGTGAGACCCAGTACTTC.

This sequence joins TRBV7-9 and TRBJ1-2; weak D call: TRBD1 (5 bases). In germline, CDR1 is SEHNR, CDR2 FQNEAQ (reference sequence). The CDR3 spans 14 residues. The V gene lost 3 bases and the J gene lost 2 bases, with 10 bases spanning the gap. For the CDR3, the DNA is TGTGCCAGCAGCTTGGCAGGGTTCAACTATGGCTACACCTTC. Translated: CASSLAGFNYGYTF.

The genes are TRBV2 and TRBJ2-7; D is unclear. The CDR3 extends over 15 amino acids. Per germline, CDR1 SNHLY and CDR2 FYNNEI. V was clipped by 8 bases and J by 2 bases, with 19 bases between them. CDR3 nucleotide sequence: TGTGCCAGCCTCGAAGCAAGAGGTAGAGCCTACGAGCAGTACTTC. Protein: CASLEARGRAYEQYF.

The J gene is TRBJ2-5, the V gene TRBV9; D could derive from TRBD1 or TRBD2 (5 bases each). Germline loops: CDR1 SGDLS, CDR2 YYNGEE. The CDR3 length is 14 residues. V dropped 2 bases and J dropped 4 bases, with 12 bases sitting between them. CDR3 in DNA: TGTGCCAGCAGCGTGTGGGGGAGTGGAGAGACCCAGTACTTC. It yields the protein CASSVWGSGETQYF.

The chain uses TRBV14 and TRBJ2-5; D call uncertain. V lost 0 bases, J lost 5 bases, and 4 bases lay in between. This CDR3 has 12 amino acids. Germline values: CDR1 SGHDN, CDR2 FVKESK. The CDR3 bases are TGTGCCAGCAGCCAAGACGTGGAGACCCAGTACTTC. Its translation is CASSQDVETQYF.

CDR3 amino acids: CAISPGGAGGYNEQFF. The CDR3 nucleotides are TGTGCCATCAGCCCCGGGGGAGCGGGAGGCTACAATGAGCAGTTCTTC. The V call is TRBV10-3, the J call TRBJ2-1; 9 nucleotides agree with TRBD2. CDR3 size: 16 residues. The V segment lost 6 bases and the J segment 3 bases; nucleotides outside the gene matches: 9. From germline, CDR1 is ENHRY and CDR2 SYGVKD.

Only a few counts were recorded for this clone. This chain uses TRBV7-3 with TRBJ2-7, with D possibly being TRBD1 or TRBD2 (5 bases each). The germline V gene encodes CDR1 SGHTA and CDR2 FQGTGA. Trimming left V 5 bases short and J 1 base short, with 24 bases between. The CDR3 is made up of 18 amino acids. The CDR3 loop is CASSQTPLGRITSYEQYV. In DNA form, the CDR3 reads TGTGCCAGCAGCCAGACACCACTGGGACGAATAACATCCTACGAGCAGTACGTC.

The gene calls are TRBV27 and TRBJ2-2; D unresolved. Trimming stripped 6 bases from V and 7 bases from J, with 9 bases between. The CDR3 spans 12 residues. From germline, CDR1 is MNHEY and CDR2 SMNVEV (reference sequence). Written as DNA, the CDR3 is TGTGCCAGCAGGCGCCCGGGCGGGGAGCTGTTTTTT. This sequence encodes CASRRPGGELFF.